This T cell receptor (beta chain) was retrieved from a study of CD8+CD57+ T cells in acquired aplastic anemia. Selection for sequencing was limited to patients who had shown CD8+CD57+ cell expansion by flow cytometry. A few counts support this clonotype. Profiling that covered TCR beta VDJ and CDR3 relied on genomic DNA as its template. MiXCR, applied by TCRdb to the reads, yields one record per CDR3 protein. The data contain about 160,000 distinct CDR3 sequences, 65% to 75% of them singletons. This TCR derives from a human donor with aplastic anemia. Source material: sorted CD4+, CD8+, or CD8+CD57+ T cells (not recorded which) from PBMCs.

CDR3 nucleotide sequence: TGCAGTGCGCCCCAAGCTTTCTTT. Translating it yields CSAPQAFF. The rearrangement uses TRBV20-1 and TRBJ1-1; no reliable D call. Trimming left V 6 bases short and J 9 bases short, with 5 bases between. Germline CDR1 and CDR2: DFQATT and SNEGSKA (reference sequence). The length of the CDR3 is 8 residues.